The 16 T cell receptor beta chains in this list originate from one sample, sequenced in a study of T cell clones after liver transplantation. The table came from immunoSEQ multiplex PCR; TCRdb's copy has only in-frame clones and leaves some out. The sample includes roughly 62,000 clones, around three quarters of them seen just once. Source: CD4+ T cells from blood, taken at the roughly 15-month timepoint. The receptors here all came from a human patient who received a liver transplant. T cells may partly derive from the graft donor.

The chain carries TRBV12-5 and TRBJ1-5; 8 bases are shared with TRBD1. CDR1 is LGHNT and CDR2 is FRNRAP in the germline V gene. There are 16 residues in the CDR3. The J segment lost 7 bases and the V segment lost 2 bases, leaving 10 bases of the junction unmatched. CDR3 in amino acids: CASGLPRTGRMQPQHF. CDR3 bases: TGTGCTAGTGGTTTGCCCCGGACAGGGAGGATGCAGCCCCAGCATTTT.

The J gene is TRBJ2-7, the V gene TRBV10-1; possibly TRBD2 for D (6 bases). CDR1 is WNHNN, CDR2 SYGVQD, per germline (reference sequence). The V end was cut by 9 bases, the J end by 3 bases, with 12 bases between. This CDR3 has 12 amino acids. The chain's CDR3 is CARIRGNYEQYV. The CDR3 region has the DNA TGCGCCAGGATTCGGGGGAACTACGAGCAGTACGTC.

CDR3 sequence reads: CASTWGRNAGELFF. CDR3 DNA: TGTGCCAGTACGTGGGGGCGTAACGCCGGGGAGCTGTTTTTT. The chain uses TRBV19 and TRBJ2-2; TRBD1 is a possible D gene (6 bases). Between the trimmed V and J ends, which lost 7 bases and 6 bases, there was a span of 15 bases. The length of the CDR3 is 14 residues. Germline V gene lookup returns CDR1 LNHDA and CDR2 SQIVND (reference sequence).

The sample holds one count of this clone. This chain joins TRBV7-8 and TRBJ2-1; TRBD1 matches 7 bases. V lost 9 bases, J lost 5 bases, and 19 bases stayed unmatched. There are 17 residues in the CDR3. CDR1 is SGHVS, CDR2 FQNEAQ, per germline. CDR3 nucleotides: TGTGCCAGTCATAACAGGGGCACTAGTGCGTCTGACAATGAGCAGTTCTTC. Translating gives CASHNRGTSASDNEQFF.

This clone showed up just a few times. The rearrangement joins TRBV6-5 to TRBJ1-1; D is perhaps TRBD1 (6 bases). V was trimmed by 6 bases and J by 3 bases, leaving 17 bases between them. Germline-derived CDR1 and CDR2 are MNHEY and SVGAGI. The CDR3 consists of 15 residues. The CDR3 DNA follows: TGTGCCAGCAGGCCCGAGGGGGGCTTTCACACTGAAGCTTTCTTT. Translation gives CASRPEGGFHTEAFF.

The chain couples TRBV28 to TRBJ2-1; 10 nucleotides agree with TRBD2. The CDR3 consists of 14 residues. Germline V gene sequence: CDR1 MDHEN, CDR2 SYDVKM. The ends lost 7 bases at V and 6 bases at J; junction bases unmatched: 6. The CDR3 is CASIVSGGANEQFF. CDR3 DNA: TGTGCCAGCATTGTAAGCGGGGGGGCCAATGAGCAGTTCTTC.

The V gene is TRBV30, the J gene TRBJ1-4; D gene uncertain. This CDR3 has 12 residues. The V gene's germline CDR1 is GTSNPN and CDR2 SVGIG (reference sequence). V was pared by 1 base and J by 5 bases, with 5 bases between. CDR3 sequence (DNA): TGTGCCTGGAGTGGAGGGAATGAAAAACTGTTTTTT. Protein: CAWSGGNEKLFF. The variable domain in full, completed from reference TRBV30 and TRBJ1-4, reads SQTIHQWPATLVQPVGSPLSLECTVEGTSNPNLYWYRQAAGRGLQLLFYSVGIGQISSEVPQNLSASRPQDRQFILSSKKLLLSDSGFYLCAWSGGNEKLFFGSGTQLSVL.

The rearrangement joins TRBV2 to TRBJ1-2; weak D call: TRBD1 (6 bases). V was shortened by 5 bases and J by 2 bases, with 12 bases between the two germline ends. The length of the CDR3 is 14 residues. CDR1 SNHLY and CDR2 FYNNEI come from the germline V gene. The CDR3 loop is CASSRTAENYGYTF. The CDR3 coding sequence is TGTGCCAGCAGTCGGACAGCGGAAAACTATGGCTACACCTTC.

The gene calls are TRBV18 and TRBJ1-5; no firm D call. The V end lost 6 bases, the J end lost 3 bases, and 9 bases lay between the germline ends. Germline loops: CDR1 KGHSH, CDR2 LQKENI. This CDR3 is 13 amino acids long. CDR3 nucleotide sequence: TGTGCCAGCTCCGTGGGGAACAATCAGCCCCAGCATTTT. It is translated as CASSVGNNQPQHF.

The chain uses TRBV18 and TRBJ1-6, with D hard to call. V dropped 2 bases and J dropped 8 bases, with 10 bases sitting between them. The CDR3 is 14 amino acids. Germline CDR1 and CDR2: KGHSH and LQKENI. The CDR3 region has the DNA TGTGCCAGCTCACCAAGGCAGGATGATTCACCCCTCCACTTT. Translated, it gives CASSPRQDDSPLHF.

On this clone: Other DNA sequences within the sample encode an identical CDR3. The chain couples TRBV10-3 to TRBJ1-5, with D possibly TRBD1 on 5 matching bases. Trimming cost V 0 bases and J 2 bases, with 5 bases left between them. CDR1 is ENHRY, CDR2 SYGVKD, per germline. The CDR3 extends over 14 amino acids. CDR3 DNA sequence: TGTGCCATCAGTGAGTCAGGGGGCAATCAGCCCCAGCATTTT. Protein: CAISESGGNQPQHF.

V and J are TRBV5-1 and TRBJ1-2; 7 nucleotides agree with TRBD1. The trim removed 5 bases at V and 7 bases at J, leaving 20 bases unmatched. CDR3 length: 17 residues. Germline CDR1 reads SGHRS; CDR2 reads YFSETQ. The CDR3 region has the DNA TGCGCCAGCAGTCCGCGGTCCACAGGGGAAGTCTATTCTGGCTACACCTTC. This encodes CASSPRSTGEVYSGYTF.

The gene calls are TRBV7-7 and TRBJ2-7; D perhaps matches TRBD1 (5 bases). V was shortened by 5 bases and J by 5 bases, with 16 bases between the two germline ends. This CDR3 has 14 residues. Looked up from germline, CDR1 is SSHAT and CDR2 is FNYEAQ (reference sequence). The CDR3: CASSQHGPQDEQYF. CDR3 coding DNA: TGTGCCAGCAGCCAACACGGCCCACAGGACGAGCAGTACTTC. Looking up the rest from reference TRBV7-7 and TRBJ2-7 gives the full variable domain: GAGVSQSPRYKVTKRGQDVTLRCDPISSHATLYWYQQALGQGPEFLTYFNYEAQPDKSGLPSDRFSAERPEGSISTLTIQRTEQRDSAMYRCASSQHGPQDEQYFGPGTRLTVT.

This CDR3 is CASSSHLGQGLQPQHF. The DNA of the CDR3 is TGTGCCAGCAGTTCTCATCTAGGACAGGGGTTGCAGCCCCAGCATTTT. The rearrangement uses TRBV27 and TRBJ1-5; 9 positions agree with TRBD1. CDR1 MNHEY and CDR2 SMNVEV come from the germline V gene (reference sequence). The J segment lost 7 bases and the V segment lost 4 bases, leaving 11 bases of the junction unmatched. This CDR3 spans 16 amino acids.

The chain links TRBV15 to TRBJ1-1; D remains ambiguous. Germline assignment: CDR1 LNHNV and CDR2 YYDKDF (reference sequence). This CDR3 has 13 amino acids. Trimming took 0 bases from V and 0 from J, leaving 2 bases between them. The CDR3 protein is CATSRDLNTEAFF. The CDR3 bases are TGTGCCACCAGCAGAGATTTGAACACTGAAGCTTTCTTT. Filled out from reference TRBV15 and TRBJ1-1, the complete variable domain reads DAMVIQNPRYQVTQFGKPVTLSCSQTLNHNVMYWYQQKSSQAPKLLFHYYDKDFNNEADTPDNFQSRRPNTSFCFLDIRSPGLGDTAMYLCATSRDLNTEAFFGQGTRLTVV.

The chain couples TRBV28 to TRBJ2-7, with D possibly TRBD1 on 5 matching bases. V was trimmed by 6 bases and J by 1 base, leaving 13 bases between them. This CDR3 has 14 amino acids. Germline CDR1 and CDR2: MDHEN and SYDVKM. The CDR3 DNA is TGTGCCAGCAGGCCGCAGCAGGGTTCCTACGAGCAGTACTTC. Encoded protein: CASRPQQGSYEQYF.